A single sample gave rise to the 25 T cell receptor beta chains below, sequenced in a study of molecular identifiers for immune sequencing clone quantification. From the PCR reads, TCRdb called clonotypes with MiXCR, one entry per CDR3 protein. The sample lists some 590,000 distinct CDR3 sequences, roughly 23% occurring once. Sequencing was carried out using naive CD8+ T cells from blood, with Jurkat cell RNA spiked in. Subset indicated: FACS-sorted CD8+CD4-CCR7+CD45RA+ naive T cells. The receptor source for this set is a human donor in good health. Some libraries in this study had Jurkat cell RNA spiked in.

This clonotype showed up just a few times. CDR3 sequence (DNA): TGCAGTGCTCCCTCGGGAGCGGGTGATTTCTACGAGCAGTACTTC. Protein: CSAPSGAGDFYEQYF. The rearrangement links TRBV20-1 to TRBJ2-7; D is perhaps TRBD2 (6 bases). V lost 5 bases and J 3 bases, leaving 20 bases between the germline ends. The length of the CDR3 is 15 residues. From germline, CDR1 is DFQATT and CDR2 SNEGSKA (reference sequence).

There are many counts of this clonotype. The rearrangement links TRBV30 to TRBJ2-7, with TRBD1 as a possible D gene (6 bases). Germline V gene data show CDR1 as GTSNPN and CDR2 as SVGIG (reference sequence). Trimming pared 0 bases from V and 3 bases from J, leaving 6 bases between. The CDR3 totals 12 residues. For the CDR3, the DNA is TGTGCCTGGAGTGTAGGGGGCTACGAGCAGTACTTC. As protein: CAWSVGGYEQYF. Full variable domain (missing parts from reference TRBV30 and TRBJ2-7): SQTIHQWPATLVQPVGSPLSLECTVEGTSNPNLYWYRQAAGRGLQLLFYSVGIGQISSEVPQNLSASRPQDRQFILSSKKLLLSDSGFYLCAWSVGGYEQYFGPGTRLTVT.

Details on this clonotype: Sequence at one end of the junction differs from germline and may be a read error. The chain links TRBV3-1 to TRBJ1-6; D is unresolved. The germline V gene encodes CDR1 LGHDT and CDR2 YNNKEL (reference sequence). The CDR3 runs to 17 residues. The CDR3 nucleotides read TGTGCCTGCAGCCAAGATTTGGGGAGCTCCTATAATTCACCCCTCCACTTT. It is translated as CACSQDLGSSYNSPLHF.

This clonotype appeared many times. This chain uses TRBV29-1 with TRBJ1-2, with D possibly matching TRBD1 (5 bases). In germline, CDR1 is SQVTM, CDR2 ANQGSEA. CDR3 length: 13 residues. V gave up 3 bases and J gave up 3 bases, with 11 bases separating them. The CDR3 region is CSVEGRKDYGYTF. CDR3 DNA: TGCAGCGTTGAGGGACGCAAGGACTATGGCTACACCTTC.

To note about this clonotype: A much larger clonotype is one base distant, so this may be a read error. The chain links TRBV19 to TRBJ2-7; a possible D gene is TRBD2 (5 bases). Per germline, CDR1 LNHDA and CDR2 SQIVND (reference sequence). This CDR3 spans 14 amino acids. CDR3 protein: CASGDASPTYDQYF. The DNA of the CDR3 is TGTGCCAGTGGAGACGCTAGCCCAACCTACGACCAGTACTTC.

This clonotype was picked up many times. The gene calls are TRBV4-1 and TRBJ2-7; D assignment may be TRBD1 or TRBD2 (5 bases each). CDR1 MGHRA and CDR2 YSYEKL come from the germline V gene. The V end was cut by 4 bases, the J end by 3 bases, with 13 bases between. The CDR3 covers 14 residues. CDR3 protein: CASSPGTAHYEQYF. DNA of the CDR3: TGCGCCAGCAGCCCCGGGACCGCGCACTACGAGCAGTACTTC.

Notes on this clonotype: This clone may be a read error of a much larger clone one base away. The chain employs TRBV4-1 and TRBJ2-7, with no clear D. CDR1 MGHRA and CDR2 YSYEKL come from the germline V gene. The CDR3 has 15 amino acids. Trimming pared 1 base from V and 7 bases from J, leaving 17 bases between. The CDR3 DNA reads as TGCGCCAGCAGCCAAGCCCCTAAGGGCTCTCGGGAGCAGTACTTC. This encodes CASSQAPKGSREQYF.

This clonotype came up a few times. The V and J genes are TRBV5-1 and TRBJ1-4; TRBD1 matches at 7 bases. Per germline, CDR1 SGHRS and CDR2 YFSETQ. J was trimmed by 5 bases and V by 4 bases; bases with no gene match: 11. CDR3 length: 16 residues. The CDR3: CASSPFGQDGNEKLFF. DNA of the CDR3: TGCGCCAGCAGCCCCTTTGGACAGGATGGCAATGAAAAACTGTTTTTT. The full variable domain, in which reference TRBV5-1 and TRBJ1-4 provide the parts outside the CDR3, is KAGVTQTPRYLIKTRGQQVTLSCSPISGHRSVSWYQQTPGQGLQFLFEYFSETQRNKGNFPGRFSGRQFSNSRSEMNVSTLELGDSALYLCASSPFGQDGNEKLFFGSGTQLSVL.

The rearrangement links TRBV5-1 to TRBJ1-1; D uncertain. This CDR3 has 17 amino acids. Germline assignment: CDR1 SGHRS and CDR2 YFSETQ. Trimming removed 0 bases from V and 1 base from J, with 16 bases in between. DNA of the CDR3: TGCGCCAGCAGCTTGGCCAATAGTGGGCCTGCGAACACTGAAGCTTTCTTT. Its protein product is CASSLANSGPANTEAFF.

This clonotype has ten or more counts. This chain links TRBV4-3 with TRBJ2-7, with D maybe TRBD1 (5 bases). Trimming stripped 0 bases from V and 4 bases from J, with 10 bases between. The V gene's germline CDR1 is LGHNA and CDR2 YSLEER. The CDR3 has 14 residues. CDR3 in DNA: TGCGCCAGCAGCCAAGATATAAAGGGGTACGAGCAGTACTTC. Its protein is CASSQDIKGYEQYF.

The genes are TRBV29-1 and TRBJ1-2; D uncertain. The ends were cut back, 4 bases at V and 2 bases at J, with 8 bases in the middle. Germline V gene sequence: CDR1 SQVTM, CDR2 ANQGSEA. This CDR3 spans 12 amino acids. CDR3 DNA: TGCAGCGTTGTTGGGGAAAACTATGGCTACACCTTC. Translating gives CSVVGENYGYTF.

This clonotype has ten or more counts. This chain links TRBV13 with TRBJ2-2; unclear D gene. Germline assignment: CDR1 PRHDT and CDR2 FYEKMQ (reference sequence). This CDR3 is built from 12 residues. Trimming left V 5 bases short and J 6 bases short, with 7 bases between. CDR3 in DNA: TGTGCCAGCAGCCTAACGCCCGGGGAGCTGTTTTTT. Residues: CASSLTPGELFF.

This clonotype was observed a few times. The chain joins TRBV20-1 to TRBJ2-1, with 14 nucleotides matching TRBD2. V lost 4 bases, J lost 3 bases, and 23 bases stayed unmatched. Germline V gene sequence: CDR1 DFQATT, CDR2 SNEGSKA (reference sequence). This CDR3 region has 22 residues. In DNA form, the CDR3 reads TGCAGTGCTACCAACGACGGGAAATCCGGGACTAGCGGGGGTGCCCTCTACAATGAGCAGTTCTTC. Translation gives CSATNDGKSGTSGGALYNEQFF.

This clonotype was found once. The conserved phenylalanine or tryptophan normally closing the CDR3 is absent here, so this likely arose from a read error. This chain links TRBV19 with TRBJ2-7; either TRBD1 or TRBD2 may supply D (5 bases each). Germline V gene sequence: CDR1 LNHDA, CDR2 SQIVND (reference sequence). This CDR3 has 15 amino acids. V was cut by 5 bases and J by 6 bases, with 20 bases left in between. The CDR3 nucleotides read TGTGCCAGTAGTCCCTGGGACCGAGACCCCGGCGAGCAGTACATC. As protein: CASSPWDRDPGEQYI.

The chain joins TRBV5-4 to TRBJ2-7, with 16 bases fitting TRBD2. Germline V gene sequence: CDR1 SGHNT, CDR2 YYREEE (reference sequence). Unmatched junction bases numbered 9, after V lost 3 bases and J lost 3 bases. The CDR3 runs 18 residues. CDR3 in DNA: TGTGCCAGCAGCTCATCTTGGGGACTAGCGGGAGGGAGCTACGAGCAGTACTTC. Protein sequence: CASSSSWGLAGGSYEQYF.

The table lists this clonotype with many counts. The genes are TRBV28 and TRBJ1-1, with D uncertain. CDR3 length: 14 residues. Germline V gene sequence: CDR1 MDHEN, CDR2 SYDVKM. V lost 1 base to trimming and J lost 1 base, with 7 bases between them. The CDR3 spells CASSLFGRNTEAFF. The CDR3, as DNA: TGTGCCAGCAGTTTATTTGGTCGGAACACTGAAGCTTTCTTT. Using reference TRBV28 and TRBJ1-1 for the parts outside the CDR3, the full variable domain is DVKVTQSSRYLVKRTGEKVFLECVQDMDHENMFWYRQDPGLGLRLIYFSYDVKMKEKGDIPEGYSVSREKKERFSLILESASTNQTSMYLCASSLFGRNTEAFFGQGTRLTVV.

For this clonotype: Given a much more abundant clone one base away, this may be a read error. This sequence joins TRBV6-1 and TRBJ1-1; D is ambiguous. This CDR3 region has 14 residues. Germline-derived CDR1 and CDR2 are MNHNS and SASEGT. The CDR3 sequence is CASSEWPGSTEASF. The CDR3, as DNA: TGTGCCAGCAGTGAATGGCCGGGGAGCACTGAAGCTTCCTTT.

This clonotype was seen only a few times. The chain couples TRBV6-2 or TRBV6-3 to TRBJ1-5; perhaps TRBD1 as D (6 bases). This CDR3 has 17 residues. Trimming cost V 6 bases and J 5 bases, with 23 bases left between them. Germline CDR1 MNHEY, CDR2 SVGEGT. The CDR3 region has the DNA TGTGCCAGCAGGACGTATGGGATTACAGGGACCGATCAGCCCCAGCATTTT. This sequence encodes CASRTYGITGTDQPQHF.

V is TRBV19 and J is TRBJ2-2, with D tentatively TRBD2 (5 bases). This CDR3 has 15 amino acids. Per the germline V gene, CDR1 is LNHDA and CDR2 is SQIVND (reference sequence). Trimming shortened V by 5 bases and J by 1 base, and 11 bases separated the two germline ends. The CDR3 bases are TGTGCCAGTAGTTCCCTAGCTGTGAACACCGGGGAGCTGTTTTTT. It specifies CASSSLAVNTGELFF. Looking up the rest from reference TRBV19 and TRBJ2-2 gives the full variable domain: DGGITQSPKYLFRKEGQNVTLSCEQNLNHDAMYWYRQDPGQGLRLIYYSQIVNDFQKGDIAEGYSVSREKKESFPLTVTSAQKNPTAFYLCASSSLAVNTGELFFGEGSRLTVL.

This clonotype was seen at least ten times. The chain couples TRBV4-3 to TRBJ2-1; TRBD2 aligns across 11 bases. This CDR3 is built from 18 residues. Germline CDR1 LGHNA, CDR2 YSLEER. The J segment lost 4 bases and the V segment lost 0 bases, leaving 8 bases of the junction unmatched. CDR3: CASSQELTGTSGYNEQFF. The CDR3 DNA follows: TGCGCCAGCAGCCAAGAACTCACCGGGACTAGCGGATACAATGAGCAGTTCTTC.

This clonotype was observed a few times. This sequence joins TRBV7-8 and TRBJ1-1; no reliable D call. The germline gives CDR1 SGHVS, CDR2 FQNEAQ. Trimming removed 7 bases from V and 2 bases from J, with 11 bases in between. The CDR3 runs 13 residues. CDR3 sequence reads: CASMWGGNTEAFF. CDR3 DNA sequence: TGTGCCAGCATGTGGGGAGGCAACACTGAAGCTTTCTTT.

The chain carries TRBV7-7 and TRBJ2-2; 9 bases align to TRBD2. Germline lookup yields CDR1 SSHAT and CDR2 FNYEAQ (reference sequence). Trimming took 5 bases from V and 5 from J; bases not matched to a gene: 3. The CDR3 contains 14 residues. The CDR3 region has the DNA TGTGCCAGCAGCATGGGACTAGCAACCGGGGAGCTGTTTTTT. Its protein is CASSMGLATGELFF.

This clonotype was detected only a few times. The chain is built from TRBV6-1 and TRBJ1-2; 9 bases agree with TRBD1. J gave up 4 bases and V 0 bases, and 9 bases lay outside the gene matches. Germline CDR1 MNHNS, CDR2 SASEGT. This CDR3 contains 17 residues. The CDR3 protein is CASSEAGTGTYGYGYTF. CDR3 bases: TGTGCCAGCAGTGAAGCGGGGACAGGGACGTACGGCTATGGCTACACCTTC.

At least ten counts were recorded for this clonotype. The chain uses TRBV28 and TRBJ2-5; perhaps D is TRBD1 or TRBD2 (5 bases each). The CDR3 runs to 15 residues. V lost 3 bases, J lost 1 base, and 12 bases lay in between. CDR1 and CDR2 (germline): MDHEN, SYDVKM. Here the CDR3 reads CASSFRGLSQETQYF. DNA of the CDR3: TGTGCCAGCAGTTTCCGGGGCCTCTCCCAAGAGACCCAGTACTTC.

This clonotype was seen more than once but under ten times. The chain couples TRBV14 to TRBJ2-1, with 10 bases fitting TRBD2. Germline CDR1 reads SGHDN; CDR2 reads FVKESK. There are 17 residues in the CDR3. Germline trimming cut 1 base from V and 3 bases from J; bases unmatched to any gene: 6. CDR3 region: CASSQVPGLADYNEQFF. For the CDR3, the DNA is TGTGCCAGCAGCCAAGTTCCTGGACTAGCGGACTACAATGAGCAGTTCTTC.